What follows are 14 T cell receptor beta chains derived from one specimen sequenced in a study of OX40 agonist ivuxolimab in advanced cancers. Sequenced by immunoSEQ multiplex PCR; TCRdb stores in-frame clones only, minus some. This table holds some 61,000 clones, 85% to 90% found once. The starting material was CD4+ or CD8+ T cells sorted from blood, obtained in a trial of the OX40 agonist ivuxolimab. These receptors were collected from an adult with an advanced solid tumor such as melanoma, head and neck, liver or kidney cancer.

This rearrangement joins TRBV15 to TRBJ1-4; 8 nucleotides agree with TRBD1. CDR3 length: 15 residues. The V gene end was trimmed by 1 base and the J gene end by 8 bases; junction bases not matched to a gene: 6. The germline CDR1 and CDR2 sequences are LNHNV and YYDKDF (reference sequence). The CDR3 DNA reads as TGTGCCACCAGCAGAGTCGGTCAGGGGGCGGAAAAACTGTTTTTT. Translating it yields CATSRVGQGAEKLFF. The full variable domain, with the rest looked up from reference TRBV15 and TRBJ1-4, is DAMVIQNPRYQVTQFGKPVTLSCSQTLNHNVMYWYQQKSSQAPKLLFHYYDKDFNNEADTPDNFQSRRPNTSFCFLDIRSPGLGDTAMYLCATSRVGQGAEKLFFGSGTQLSVL.

Of note for this clone: Its ends do not fully match the called genes, so a read error is possible. Other DNA sequences in this specimen translate into the identical CDR3. The V call is TRBV4-1, the J call TRBJ2-7; the D gene is possibly TRBD1 (5 bases). This CDR3 has 16 amino acids. CDR1 and CDR2 (germline): MGHRA, YSYEKL. The CDR3, as DNA: TGCGCCAGCAGCCAAGGTCTCGGCAGGGCCCCCTATGAGCAGTACTTC. Its translation: CASSQGLGRAPYEQYF.

The J gene is TRBJ1-3, the V gene TRBV6-5; D uncertain. The V and J ends lost 7 bases and 0 bases respectively, with 7 bases between them. This CDR3 spans 13 amino acids. Germline V CDR1 and CDR2: MNHEY, SVGAGI. This CDR3 is CASIQSSGNTIYF. The CDR3 DNA reads as TGTGCCAGCATTCAGAGCTCTGGAAACACCATATATTTT.

The chain combines TRBV7-9 with TRBJ2-7; no firm D call. This CDR3 has 13 amino acids. Per the germline V gene, CDR1 is SEHNR and CDR2 is FQNEAQ (reference sequence). The V and J ends lost 6 bases and 2 bases respectively, with 11 bases between them. DNA for the CDR3: TGTGCCAGCAGGGCCCCTGGGGCCTACGAGCAGTACTTC. It yields the protein CASRAPGAYEQYF. Variable domain in full (rest from reference TRBV7-9 and TRBJ2-7): DTGVSQNPRHKITKRGQNVTFRCDPISEHNRLYWYRQTLGQGPEFLTYFQNEAQLEKSRLLSDRFSAERPKGSFSTLEIQRTEQGDSAMYLCASRAPGAYEQYFGPGTRLTVT.

The CDR3 sequence: CASSRGLGNTIYF. The CDR3 nucleotides read TGTGCCAGTTCCAGGGGGCTTGGAAACACCATATATTTT. The V and J genes are TRBV28 and TRBJ1-3, with 8 bases lining up with TRBD1. This CDR3 has 13 residues. J gave up 3 bases and V 9 bases, and 4 bases lay outside the gene matches. CDR1 and CDR2 (germline): MDHEN, SYDVKM. Full variable domain (remainder filled in from reference TRBV28 and TRBJ1-3): DVKVTQSSRYLVKRTGEKVFLECVQDMDHENMFWYRQDPGLGLRLIYFSYDVKMKEKGDIPEGYSVSREKKERFSLILESASTNQTSMYLCASSRGLGNTIYFGEGSWLTVV.

DNA for the CDR3: TGTGCCAGCAGCTTAGCGGGAGTTCGCTACGAGCAGTACTTC. This gives the protein CASSLAGVRYEQYF. The chain is built from TRBV7-2 and TRBJ2-7, with D perhaps matching TRBD2 (5 bases). V lost 0 bases to trimming and J lost 3 bases, with 9 bases between them. The germline V gene encodes CDR1 SGHTA and CDR2 FQGNSA. The CDR3 has 14 amino acids.

The genes are TRBV7-9 and TRBJ1-2; TRBD1 is a possible D gene (5 bases). V was pared by 3 bases and J by 0 bases, with 8 bases between. Germline values: CDR1 SEHNR, CDR2 FQNEAQ (reference sequence). This CDR3 is built from 14 residues. This CDR3 reads CASSLEQANYGYTF. CDR3 sequence (DNA): TGTGCCAGCAGCTTGGAACAGGCTAACTATGGCTACACCTTC.

The chain couples TRBV28 to TRBJ2-1; 7 bases line up with TRBD1. CDR1 MDHEN and CDR2 SYDVKM come from the germline V gene. The CDR3 sequence is 20 residues long. Unmatched junction bases numbered 22, after V lost 2 bases and J lost 6 bases. CDR3 residues: CASSLKGGLMVTGAINEQFF. Here the CDR3 DNA reads TGTGCCAGCAGTTTAAAGGGCGGACTCATGGTAACAGGGGCCATCAATGAGCAGTTCTTC.

This chain links TRBV4-1 with TRBJ1-6; D is unresolved. The CDR3 has 15 residues. CDR1 and CDR2 (germline): MGHRA, YSYEKL. The V end was cut by 0 bases, the J end by 5 bases, with 8 bases between. CDR3 loop: CASSQDSYNNSPLHF. The DNA of the CDR3 is TGCGCCAGCAGCCAAGATTCTTACAATAATTCACCCCTCCACTTT.

The chain combines TRBV6-5 with TRBJ2-2, with 10 bases lining up with TRBD1. J was trimmed by 8 bases and V by 1 base; bases with no gene match: 7. From germline, CDR1 is MNHEY and CDR2 SVGAGI. CDR3 length equals 16 residues. The CDR3 DNA follows: TGTGCCAGCAGTTACTGGGGACAGGGGTACAAGGGGGAGCTGTTTTTT. It yields the protein CASSYWGQGYKGELFF.

This clone came up a few times. J is TRBJ2-3 and V is TRBV27, with a tentative D call TRBD2 (6 bases). The germline CDR1 and CDR2 sequences are MNHEY and SMNVEV (reference sequence). The V and J ends lost 5 bases and 1 base respectively, with 13 bases between them. This CDR3 region has 15 residues. Here the CDR3 DNA reads TGTGCCAGCAGTAGAGGGACTGGCCGCACAGATACGCAGTATTTT. Amino acid sequence: CASSRGTGRTDTQYF.

The gene calls are TRBV11-1 and TRBJ2-6; D uncertain. The germline V and J ends were trimmed by 2 bases and 1 base, with 6 bases remaining between them. The germline V gene encodes CDR1 SGHAT and CDR2 FQDESV (reference sequence). The CDR3 runs to 15 residues. The CDR3 sequence: CASSLIISGANVLTF. In DNA, the CDR3 is TGTGCCAGCAGCTTAATCATTTCTGGGGCCAACGTCCTGACTTTC.

This chain uses TRBV7-2 with TRBJ2-7, with D possibly being TRBD1 (5 bases). The length of the CDR3 is 16 residues. V was pared by 7 bases and J by 2 bases, with 21 bases between. Germline lookup yields CDR1 SGHTA and CDR2 FQGNSA. The CDR3: CASTETGRGWAYEQYF. For the CDR3, the DNA is TGTGCCAGCACCGAAACAGGTAGAGGTTGGGCCTACGAGCAGTACTTC.

This clone has a single count. The genes are TRBV6-6 and TRBJ2-5; D unresolved. The CDR3 runs to 11 residues. Deletions cut 7 bases from V and 7 bases from J, with 10 bases between. The V gene's germline CDR1 is MNHNY and CDR2 SVGAGI (reference sequence). CDR3 DNA: TGTGCCAGCACCAACGGTGGGACCCAGTACTTC. This gives the protein CASTNGGTQYF.